These 26 T cell receptor beta chains share one sample of origin, sequenced in a study of molecular identifiers for immune sequencing clone quantification (dated by TCRdb to 2017 to 2018). The library was generated by PCR. The reads were generated on a NextSeq 500. TCRdb reanalyzed the raw reads on its own, using fastp at Q25 for trimming and MiXCR for clone calling, and kept in-frame beta chains. Rows matching on CDR3 protein sequence are summarized as one entry with the most common DNA and genes. This sample lists about half a million distinct CDR3 sequences; under 30% were detected once. The ten biggest clones cover about 0.75% of the sample. The sequencing input was naive CD8+ T cells from blood, with Jurkat cell RNA spiked in. The cell subset or site label of this sample denotes: FACS-sorted CD8+CD4-CCR7+CD45RA+ naive T cells. The receptor source for this set is a human donor in good health. Some libraries in this study had Jurkat cell RNA spiked in.

At least ten counts were recorded for this clonotype. V usage is TRBV13 and J usage is TRBJ2-6; D perhaps matches TRBD1 (5 bases). V was clipped by 6 bases and J by 0 bases, with 12 bases between them. The CDR3 spans 16 residues. Germline assignment: CDR1 PRHDT and CDR2 FYEKMQ (reference sequence). In DNA, the CDR3 is TGTGCCAGCAGTGTTGACAGAAACTCTGGGGCCAACGTCCTGACTTTC. It yields the protein CASSVDRNSGANVLTF.

In its sample, this clonotype was seen many times. The chain employs TRBV7-2 and TRBJ2-3; D uncertain. Germline V lookup: CDR1 SGHTA, CDR2 FQGNSA. The CDR3 is 12 residues long. With 3 bases removed from V and 4 bases from J, the gap between germline ends came to 5 bases. The DNA for the CDR3 is TGTGCCAGCAGCTTTCCCCCAGATACGCAGTATTTT. Translated, it gives CASSFPPDTQYF.

In DNA, the CDR3 is TGTGCCAGCAGCTGGACCGGGACAGGGGTCCAGCCCCAGCATTTT. It is translated as CASSWTGTGVQPQHF. This chain links TRBV27 with TRBJ1-5; 10 bases map to TRBD1. The J segment lost 7 bases and the V segment lost 6 bases, leaving 9 bases of the junction unmatched. There are 15 residues in the CDR3. CDR1 and CDR2 (germline): MNHEY, SMNVEV (reference sequence).

This clonotype was seen only a few times. This sequence joins TRBV7-8 and TRBJ1-2; D is undetermined. Germline V gene data show CDR1 as SGHVS and CDR2 as FQNEAQ. With 5 bases removed from V and 5 bases from J, the gap between germline ends came to 18 bases. The CDR3 spans 15 residues. Written as DNA, the CDR3 is TGTGCCAGCAGCCCACCTTCGGGCAGACTTTATGGCTACACCTTC. Protein: CASSPPSGRLYGYTF.

To note about this clonotype: This sequence may be a read error, since a much larger clone differs from it by one base. The chain uses TRBV5-3 and TRBJ2-2; 8 bases fit TRBD2. TRBV5-3 is an ORF, and what it does is uncertain. The CDR3 has 15 residues. The CDR3 region is CASNLAGGGTGELLF. The CDR3 DNA is TGTGCCAGCAACCTGGCGGGAGGAGGGACCGGGGAGCTGCTTTTT.

The DNA for the CDR3 is TGTGCCAGCAGCTCGCCGGGACAAGGGGAGACCCAGTACTTC. This encodes CASSSPGQGETQYF. This chain uses TRBV7-9 with TRBJ2-5; the D gene is possibly TRBD1 (6 bases). The CDR3 covers 14 residues. Germline loops: CDR1 SEHNR, CDR2 FQNEAQ (reference sequence). Trimming removed 4 bases from V and 5 bases from J, with 14 bases in between. Supplemented by reference TRBV7-9 and TRBJ2-5, the full variable domain reads DTGVSQNPRHKITKRGQNVTFRCDPISEHNRLYWYRQTLGQGPEFLTYFQNEAQLEKSRLLSDRFSAERPKGSFSTLEIQRTEQGDSAMYLCASSSPGQGETQYFGPGTRLLVL.

The V and J genes are TRBV20-1 and TRBJ2-7; a possible D gene is TRBD2 (5 bases). Deletions cut 2 bases from V and 6 bases from J, with 8 bases between. Germline V gives CDR1 DFQATT, CDR2 SNEGSKA (reference sequence). This CDR3 has 11 residues. The CDR3: CSARIGLEQYF. The CDR3 DNA reads TGCAGTGCTAGAATAGGACTCGAGCAGTACTTC.

In DNA form, the CDR3 reads TGTGCCAGCAGCTCGAGGCTAGCGGGGAAACAGTCTAGCACAGATACGCAGTATTTT. It encodes CASSSRLAGKQSSTDTQYF. The gene calls are TRBV7-9 and TRBJ2-3, with 9 bases matching TRBD2. J was trimmed by 0 bases and V by 4 bases; bases with no gene match: 14. This CDR3 contains 19 residues. Germline assignment: CDR1 SEHNR and CDR2 FQNEAQ (reference sequence). The whole variable domain, filled in from reference TRBV7-9 and TRBJ2-3, reads DTGVSQNPRHKITKRGQNVTFRCDPISEHNRLYWYRQTLGQGPEFLTYFQNEAQLEKSRLLSDRFSAERPKGSFSTLEIQRTEQGDSAMYLCASSSRLAGKQSSTDTQYFGPGTRLTVL.

This rearrangement joins TRBV30 to TRBJ1-1; D is ambiguous. This CDR3 has 14 amino acids. Germline V lookup: CDR1 GTSNPN, CDR2 SVGIG (reference sequence). V was shortened by 2 bases and J by 0 bases, with 10 bases between the two germline ends. The CDR3 loop reads CAWSKVPLNTEAFF. CDR3 DNA sequence: TGTGCCTGGAGTAAGGTCCCGTTGAACACTGAAGCTTTCTTT.

Many counts were recorded for this clonotype. The V call is TRBV28, the J call TRBJ2-3; tentative D call: TRBD1 (6 bases). Trimming left V 3 bases short and J 1 base short, with 14 bases between. This CDR3 has 16 residues. CDR1 is MDHEN, CDR2 SYDVKM, per germline. DNA for the CDR3: TGTGCCAGCAGTTTCGCGCCGGCAGGGGGCACAGATACGCAGTATTTT. Residues: CASSFAPAGGTDTQYF. Combining the CDR3 with reference TRBV28 and TRBJ2-3 gives the whole variable domain DVKVTQSSRYLVKRTGEKVFLECVQDMDHENMFWYRQDPGLGLRLIYFSYDVKMKEKGDIPEGYSVSREKKERFSLILESASTNQTSMYLCASSFAPAGGTDTQYFGPGTRLTVL.

This clonotype was counted many times. V gene TRBV28 combines with J gene TRBJ2-7; D perhaps matches TRBD2 (6 bases). Germline assignment: CDR1 MDHEN and CDR2 SYDVKM. This CDR3 is built from 17 residues. V lost 2 bases and J lost 7, with 24 bases in between. The CDR3 DNA is TGTGCCAGCAGTTTAGGGTCCCGGGACTGGGGTGATGGGGAGCAGTACTTC. Encoded protein: CASSLGSRDWGDGEQYF. The full variable domain, with the rest looked up from reference TRBV28 and TRBJ2-7, is DVKVTQSSRYLVKRTGEKVFLECVQDMDHENMFWYRQDPGLGLRLIYFSYDVKMKEKGDIPEGYSVSREKKERFSLILESASTNQTSMYLCASSLGSRDWGDGEQYFGPGTRLTVT.

This clonotype has more than one count but fewer than ten. The chain combines TRBV19 with TRBJ2-5, with unresolved D. This CDR3 comprises 13 residues. Trimming left V 3 bases short and J 7 bases short, with 12 bases between. Germline loops: CDR1 LNHDA, CDR2 SQIVND (reference sequence). In DNA form, the CDR3 reads TGTGCCAGTAGTATTGTGGCTCCAGGGACCCAGTACTTC. Amino acid sequence: CASSIVAPGTQYF.

This clonotype was seen more than once but under ten times. This chain uses TRBV20-1 with TRBJ2-1; tentative D call: TRBD2 (7 bases). The CDR3 is 15 amino acids. CDR1 is DFQATT, CDR2 SNEGSKA, per germline (reference sequence). Deletions cut 1 base from V and 2 bases from J, with 12 bases between. CDR3 sequence (DNA): TGCAGTGCTAGAGTCCCGGGGGGCCCCTACAATGAGCAGTTCTTC. Amino acids: CSARVPGGPYNEQFF.

In the case of this clonotype: A much larger clone differs by one base, so this may be a read error. In DNA form, the CDR3 reads TGTGCCAACAGCCTCAGACTAGCGGGGGGGGCAGATACGCAGTATTTT. The encoded protein is CANSLRLAGGADTQYF. The V gene is TRBV7-8, the J gene TRBJ2-3; TRBD2 agrees at 14 bases. Germline V CDR1 and CDR2: SGHVS, FQNEAQ. CDR3 length: 16 amino acids. The whole variable domain, remainder taken from reference TRBV7-8 and TRBJ2-3, is GAGVSQSPRYKVAKRGQDVALRCDPISGHVSLFWYQQALGQGPEFLTYFQNEAQLDKSGLPSDRFFAERPEGSVSTLKIQRTQQEDSAVYLCANSLRLAGGADTQYFGPGTRLTVL.

This clonotype was seen many times. This chain uses TRBV7-9 with TRBJ1-4; a possible D gene is TRBD1 (5 bases). CDR1 is SEHNR and CDR2 is FQNEAQ in the germline V gene (reference sequence). This CDR3 spans 14 amino acids. Deletions cut 2 bases from V and 8 bases from J, with 12 bases between. Written as DNA, the CDR3 is TGTGCCAGCAGCTTAAGCGGGGCTGAGGAAAAACTGTTTTTT. Its protein product is CASSLSGAEEKLFF.

This clonotype was counted between two and nine times. Its ends do not fully match the called genes, so a read error is possible. The V and J genes are TRBV28 and TRBJ1-1; D might be TRBD1 (6 bases). Germline CDR1 is MDHEN and CDR2 is SYDVKM. The CDR3 is 11 residues long. The CDR3 DNA reads as TGTGCCAGCAGTTTCAAGAGGGGGATTAGGTTT. Translated: CASSFKRGIRF.

This clonotype was seen more than once but under ten times. V gene TRBV6-2 or TRBV6-3 combines with J gene TRBJ2-7; TRBD1 or TRBD2 may be the D gene (5 bases each). CDR1 and CDR2 from the germline V gene are MNHEY and SVGEGT. Trimming left V 8 bases short and J 6 bases short, with 14 bases between. This CDR3 has 12 amino acids. For the CDR3, the DNA is TGTGCCAGCGGGGGATGGAACTTCGAGCAGTACTTC. Translation gives CASGGWNFEQYF.

The table lists this clonotype with a few counts. The chain uses TRBV7-9 and TRBJ2-7; 8 bases agree with TRBD1. The germline V gene encodes CDR1 SEHNR and CDR2 FQNEAQ (reference sequence). The CDR3 contains 18 residues. After removal of 3 bases from V and 2 bases from J, the junction contained 15 bases not matched to a gene. CDR3 amino acids: CASSFPRNWTGSPYEQYF. In DNA form, the CDR3 reads TGTGCCAGCAGCTTTCCTAGAAATTGGACAGGGAGTCCCTACGAGCAGTACTTC.

As concerns this clonotype: Since a much larger clone is just one base distant, this may be a read error. The chain combines TRBV5-3 with TRBJ2-7, with a tentative D call TRBD1 (6 bases). TRBV5-3 is placed among ORFs of uncertain function. The CDR3 totals 14 residues. CDR3 amino acids: CASSPPDRSYEQHF. In nucleotides, the CDR3 is TGTGCCAGCAGCCCCCCGGACAGATCCTACGAGCAGCACTTC.

This clonotype showed up just once. The junction does not match germline at one end; this may be a read error. The chain is built from TRBV29-1 and TRBJ2-2; D is possibly TRBD2 (5 bases). The CDR3 has 12 amino acids. Germline V gene sequence: CDR1 SQVTM, CDR2 ANQGSEA. The CDR3 is CSVPCNTGELCF. As DNA, the CDR3 is TGCAGCGTTCCCTGTAACACCGGGGAGCTGTGTTTT.

In this sample, this clonotype turned up a few times. The V and J genes are TRBV4-1 and TRBJ2-7; unclear D gene. The CDR3 totals 20 residues. CDR1 is MGHRA and CDR2 is YSYEKL in the germline V gene. The V end was cut by 4 bases, the J end by 0 bases, with 28 bases between. The CDR3 spells CASSLYYLSRAKMYSYEQYF. CDR3 in DNA: TGCGCCAGCAGCCTTTACTATCTATCCCGGGCCAAAATGTACTCCTACGAGCAGTACTTC.

The CDR3 is CASSSPDLGVVGAEAFF. The CDR3 DNA is TGTGCCAGCAGCTCCCCGGACCTAGGGGTCGTTGGCGCTGAAGCTTTCTTT. This chain uses TRBV3-1 with TRBJ1-1, with a weak D call TRBD1 (5 bases). Germline V lookup: CDR1 LGHDT, CDR2 YNNKEL (reference sequence). This CDR3 is built from 17 residues. The V gene lost 5 bases and the J gene lost 6 bases, with 25 bases spanning the gap.

At least ten counts were recorded for this clonotype. The rearrangement links TRBV13 to TRBJ1-5; 8 bases are a match to TRBD1. The V gene end was trimmed by 5 bases and the J gene end by 1 base; junction bases not matched to a gene: 4. The V gene's germline CDR1 is PRHDT and CDR2 FYEKMQ (reference sequence). The CDR3 totals 15 residues. The CDR3 sequence: CASSIRQGSNQPQHF. The DNA of the CDR3 is TGTGCCAGCAGCATTCGACAGGGGAGCAATCAGCCCCAGCATTTT.

The chain combines TRBV12-5 with TRBJ1-2; 10 nucleotides line up with TRBD1. The CDR3 is made up of 13 amino acids. The V gene end was trimmed by 5 bases and the J gene end by 8 bases; junction bases not matched to a gene: 5. Germline CDR1 is LGHNT and CDR2 is FRNRAP. The CDR3 protein is CASGAGQGRGYTF. Here the CDR3 DNA reads TGTGCTAGTGGTGCGGGACAGGGGCGCGGCTACACCTTC.

V usage is TRBV4-3 and J usage is TRBJ1-4; D is possibly TRBD1 (5 bases). This CDR3 is built from 14 residues. V was pared by 1 base and J by 8 bases, with 11 bases between. The germline gives CDR1 LGHNA, CDR2 YSLEER. The CDR3 DNA reads TGCGCCAGCAGCCAAGGGTTGGGGGAAGAAAAACTGTTTTTT. Protein: CASSQGLGEEKLFF.

J is TRBJ2-3 and V is TRBV2; 7 bases are shared with TRBD2. The CDR3 is 15 residues long. Trimming took 5 bases from V and 2 from J; bases not matched to a gene: 7. The germline V gene encodes CDR1 SNHLY and CDR2 FYNNEI. CDR3 amino acids: CASSSLGGDTDTQYF. The CDR3 DNA reads TGTGCCAGCAGTTCCCTTGGGGGGGACACAGATACGCAGTATTTT.